This TCR beta chain came from a study of regulatory and conventional T cells in RAG deficiency. The CDR3 covers 14 residues. V was shortened by 7 bases and J by 4 bases, with 14 bases between the two germline ends. Germline lookup yields CDR1 LNHDA and CDR2 SQIVND (reference sequence). General study points: In Omenn syndrome, Treg and Tconv repertoires overlapped >75%.

Details on this clone: The antigen is not known.

The repertoire was sequenced with immunoSEQ multiplex PCR; TCRdb's copy has only in-frame clones and lacks some. The profile covers about 46,000 clones, with around 89% appearing a single time and about 0.54% taken by the ten largest. Conventional CD4+ T cells were sorted from blood as CD25-low CD127-high cells. Another study also made use of these data, one on regulatory T cells. That paper notes: The PCR used 52 TRBV and 13 TRBJ primers. Regulatory T cells showed the strongest V-J pair restriction and V/J gene skewing among patient repertoires.

The sample consisted of CD4+ effector T cells sorted from blood. This TCR came from a human donor in good health. The chain joins TRBV19 to TRBJ1-5; tentative D call: TRBD1 (5 bases). The CDR3 nucleotides are TGTGCCAGTAAAAGCAGGACATCTAATCAGCCCCAGCATTTT. This translates into CASKSRTSNQPQHF.